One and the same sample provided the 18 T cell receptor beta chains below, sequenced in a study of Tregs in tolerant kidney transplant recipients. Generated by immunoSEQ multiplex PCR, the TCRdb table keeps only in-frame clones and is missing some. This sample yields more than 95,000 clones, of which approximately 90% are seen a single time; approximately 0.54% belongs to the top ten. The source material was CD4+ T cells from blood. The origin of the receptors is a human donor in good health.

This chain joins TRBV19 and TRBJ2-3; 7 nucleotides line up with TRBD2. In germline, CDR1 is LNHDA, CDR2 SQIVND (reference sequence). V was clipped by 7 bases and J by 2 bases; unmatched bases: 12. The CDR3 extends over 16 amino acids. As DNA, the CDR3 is TGTGCCAGTACCGGGGGGATCGTCTCAAACACAGATACGCAGTATTTT. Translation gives CASTGGIVSNTDTQYF.

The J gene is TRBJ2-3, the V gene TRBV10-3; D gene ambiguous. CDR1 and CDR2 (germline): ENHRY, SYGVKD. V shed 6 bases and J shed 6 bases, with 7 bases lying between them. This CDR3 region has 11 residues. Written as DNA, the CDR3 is TGTGCCATCAGCGACTTGGATACGCAGTATTTT. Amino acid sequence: CAISDLDTQYF.

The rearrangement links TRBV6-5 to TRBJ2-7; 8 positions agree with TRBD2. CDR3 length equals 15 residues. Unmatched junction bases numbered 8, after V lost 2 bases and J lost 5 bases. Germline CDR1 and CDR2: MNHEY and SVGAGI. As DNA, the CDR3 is TGTGCCAGCAGTTACCAACCGGGACTAGGGGACGAGCAGTACTTC. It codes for CASSYQPGLGDEQYF.

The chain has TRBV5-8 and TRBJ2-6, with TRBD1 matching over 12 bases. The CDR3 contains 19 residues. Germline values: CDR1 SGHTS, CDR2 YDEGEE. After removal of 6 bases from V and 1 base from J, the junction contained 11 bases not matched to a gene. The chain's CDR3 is CASIETRDRGRSGANVLTF. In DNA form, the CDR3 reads TGTGCCAGCATCGAGACCCGGGACAGGGGGCGGTCTGGGGCCAACGTCCTGACTTTC.

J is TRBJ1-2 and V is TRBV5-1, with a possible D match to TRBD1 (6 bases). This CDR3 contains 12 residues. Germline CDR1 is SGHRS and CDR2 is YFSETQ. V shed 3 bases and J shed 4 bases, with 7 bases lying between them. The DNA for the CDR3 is TGCGCCAGCAGCTCGGACAGCTATGGCTACACCTTC. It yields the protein CASSSDSYGYTF.

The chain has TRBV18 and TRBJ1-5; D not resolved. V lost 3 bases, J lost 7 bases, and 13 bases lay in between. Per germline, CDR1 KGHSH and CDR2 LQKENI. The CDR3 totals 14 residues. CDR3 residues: CASSPSGLIQPQHF. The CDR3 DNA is TGTGCCAGCTCACCCTCCGGGCTGATCCAGCCCCAGCATTTT.

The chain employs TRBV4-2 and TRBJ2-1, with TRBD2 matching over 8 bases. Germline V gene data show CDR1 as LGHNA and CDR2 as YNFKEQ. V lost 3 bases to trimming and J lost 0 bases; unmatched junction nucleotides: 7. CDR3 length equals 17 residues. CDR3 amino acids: CASSHSGGAGSYNEQFF. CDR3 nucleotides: TGTGCCAGCAGCCATTCGGGGGGGGCCGGCTCCTACAATGAGCAGTTCTTC.

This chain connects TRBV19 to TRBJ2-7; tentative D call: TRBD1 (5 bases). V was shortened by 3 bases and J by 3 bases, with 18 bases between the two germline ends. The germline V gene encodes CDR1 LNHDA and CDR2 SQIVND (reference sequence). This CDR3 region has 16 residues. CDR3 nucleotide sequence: TGTGCCAGTAGTATTGGGTCCAGACAGATTGGCTACGAGCAGTACTTC. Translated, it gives CASSIGSRQIGYEQYF.

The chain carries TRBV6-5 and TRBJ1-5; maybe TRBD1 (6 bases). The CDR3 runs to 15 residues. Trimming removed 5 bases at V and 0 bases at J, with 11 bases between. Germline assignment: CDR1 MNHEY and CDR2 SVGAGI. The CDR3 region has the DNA TGTGCCAGCAGTACACAGGGAGTTAGCAATCAGCCCCAGCATTTT. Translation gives CASSTQGVSNQPQHF.

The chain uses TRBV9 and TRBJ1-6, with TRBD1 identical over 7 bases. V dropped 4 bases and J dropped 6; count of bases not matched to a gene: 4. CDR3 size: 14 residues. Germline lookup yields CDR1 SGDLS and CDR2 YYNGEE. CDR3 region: CASSKDRFNSPLHF. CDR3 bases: TGTGCCAGCAGCAAGGACAGGTTTAATTCACCCCTCCACTTT.

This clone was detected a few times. The CDR3 reads CASSRDTVFYEQYF. Written as DNA, the CDR3 is TGCGCCAGCAGCCGGGACACGGTGTTCTACGAGCAGTACTTC. V is TRBV4-1 and J is TRBJ2-7; D might be TRBD1 (6 bases). Germline CDR1 MGHRA, CDR2 YSYEKL. The CDR3 loop spans 14 amino acids. V was shortened by 4 bases and J by 3 bases, with 13 bases between the two germline ends.

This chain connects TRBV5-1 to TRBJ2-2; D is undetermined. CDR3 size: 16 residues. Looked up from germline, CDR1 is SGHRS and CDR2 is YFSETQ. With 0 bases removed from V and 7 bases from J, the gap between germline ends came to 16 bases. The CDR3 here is CASSLVVVFTGGELFF. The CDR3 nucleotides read TGCGCCAGCAGCTTGGTAGTCGTCTTTACCGGCGGGGAGCTGTTTTTT.

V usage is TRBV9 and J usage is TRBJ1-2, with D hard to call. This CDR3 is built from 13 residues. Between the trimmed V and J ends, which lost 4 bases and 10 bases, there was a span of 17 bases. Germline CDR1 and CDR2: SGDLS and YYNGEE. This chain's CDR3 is CASSPRMREDYTF. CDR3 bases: TGTGCCAGCAGCCCCCGGATGAGAGAGGACTACACCTTC.

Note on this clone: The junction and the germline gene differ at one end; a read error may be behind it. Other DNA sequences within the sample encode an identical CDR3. The CDR3 bases are TGTGCCAGCAGCGTCGATGGGAAGCCTCAGCATTTT. Amino acid sequence: CASSVDGKPQHF. The chain recombines TRBV2 with TRBJ1-5, with D unclear. This CDR3 contains 12 residues. Germline loops: CDR1 SNHLY, CDR2 FYNNEI.

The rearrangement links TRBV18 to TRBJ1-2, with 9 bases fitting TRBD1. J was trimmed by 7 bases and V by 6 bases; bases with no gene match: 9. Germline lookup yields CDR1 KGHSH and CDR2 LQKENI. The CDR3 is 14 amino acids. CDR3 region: CASSSGQGGGGYTF. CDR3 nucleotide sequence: TGTGCCAGCTCGTCGGGACAGGGCGGAGGTGGCTACACCTTC.

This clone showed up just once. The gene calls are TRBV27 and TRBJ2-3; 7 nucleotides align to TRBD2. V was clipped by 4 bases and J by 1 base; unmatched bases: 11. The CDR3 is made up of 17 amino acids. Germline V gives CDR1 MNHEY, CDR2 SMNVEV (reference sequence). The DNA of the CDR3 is TGTGCCAGCAGTTGGGGAGGCGGGAGCTATGGCACAGATACGCAGTATTTT. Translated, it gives CASSWGGGSYGTDTQYF.

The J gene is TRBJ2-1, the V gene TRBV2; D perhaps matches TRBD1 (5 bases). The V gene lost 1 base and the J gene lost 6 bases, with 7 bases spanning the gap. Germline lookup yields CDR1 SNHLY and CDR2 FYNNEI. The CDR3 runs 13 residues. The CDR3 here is CASSEGRVNEQFF. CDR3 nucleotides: TGTGCCAGCAGTGAAGGCAGGGTCAATGAGCAGTTCTTC.

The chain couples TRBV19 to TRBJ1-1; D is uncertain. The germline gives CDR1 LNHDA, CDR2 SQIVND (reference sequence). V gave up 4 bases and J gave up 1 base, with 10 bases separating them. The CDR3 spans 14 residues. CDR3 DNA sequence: TGTGCCAGTAGTACCCTCGGAGGGAACACTGAAGCTTTCTTT. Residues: CASSTLGGNTEAFF.